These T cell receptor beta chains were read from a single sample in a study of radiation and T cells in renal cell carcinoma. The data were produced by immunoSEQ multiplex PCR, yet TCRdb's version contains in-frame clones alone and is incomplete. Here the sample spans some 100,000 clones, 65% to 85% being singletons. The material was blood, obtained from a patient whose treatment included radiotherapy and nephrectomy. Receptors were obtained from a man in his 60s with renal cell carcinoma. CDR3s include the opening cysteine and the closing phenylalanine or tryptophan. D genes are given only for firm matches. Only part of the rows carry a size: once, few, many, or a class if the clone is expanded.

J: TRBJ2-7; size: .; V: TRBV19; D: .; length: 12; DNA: TGTGCCAGTAGTATGACCCTAGGCGAGCAGTACTTC; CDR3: CASSMTLGEQYF
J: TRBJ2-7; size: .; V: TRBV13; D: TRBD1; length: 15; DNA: TGTGCCAGCAGCTTAGTTGGGACAGGGGGCGACGAGCAGTACTTC; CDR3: CASSLVGTGGDEQYF
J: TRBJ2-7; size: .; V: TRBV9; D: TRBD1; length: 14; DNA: TGTGCCAGCAGCGGATCGACAGGGAGCTACGAGCAGTACTTC; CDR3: CASSGSTGSYEQYF
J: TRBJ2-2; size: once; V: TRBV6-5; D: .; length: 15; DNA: TGTGCCAGCAGTTTTTCGGGGGCCAACACCGGGGAGCTGTTTTTT; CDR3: CASSFSGANTGELFF
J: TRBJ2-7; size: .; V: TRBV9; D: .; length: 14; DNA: TGTGCCAGCAGCGCGGGACTCAATCGCGACGAGCAGTACTTC; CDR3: CASSAGLNRDEQYF
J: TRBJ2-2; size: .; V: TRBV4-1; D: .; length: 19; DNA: TGCGCCAGCAGCCTTATGAACCGGGGACTGTCATTAAACACCGGGGAGCTGTTTTTT; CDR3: CASSLMNRGLSLNTGELFF
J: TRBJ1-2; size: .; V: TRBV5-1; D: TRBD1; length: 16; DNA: TGCGCCAGCAGCTTGGCAGGGGACAGCATTTCCTATGGCTACACCTTC; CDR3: CASSLAGDSISYGYTF
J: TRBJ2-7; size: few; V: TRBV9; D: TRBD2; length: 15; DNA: TGTGCCAGCAGCCCTGATAGCGGGAGTATGGGGGAGCAGTACTTC; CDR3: CASSPDSGSMGEQYF
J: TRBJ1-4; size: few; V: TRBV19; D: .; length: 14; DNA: TGTGCCTCCCTCAACCCAGGGATTGGGGAAAAACTGTTTTTT; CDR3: CASLNPGIGEKLFF
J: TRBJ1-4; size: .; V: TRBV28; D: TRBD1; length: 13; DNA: TGTGCCTCCTGCCTGGGGACAGATGAAAAACTGTTTTTT; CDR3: CASCLGTDEKLFF
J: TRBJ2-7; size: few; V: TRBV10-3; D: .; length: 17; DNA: TGTGCCATCAGTGAGTCGTTGACAGGCCCTGCTTCCTACGAGCAGTACTTC; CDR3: CAISESLTGPASYEQYF
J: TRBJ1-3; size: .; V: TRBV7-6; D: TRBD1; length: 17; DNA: TGTGCCAGCAGTTCACAAGGGGACAGGTTCTCTGGAAACACCATATATTTT; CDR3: CASSSQGDRFSGNTIYF
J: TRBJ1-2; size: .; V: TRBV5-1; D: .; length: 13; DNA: TGCGCCAGCAGCCCGGGCCCTACCTATGGCTACACCTTC; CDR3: CASSPGPTYGYTF
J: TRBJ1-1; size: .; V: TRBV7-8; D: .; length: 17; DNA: TGTGCCAGCAGCCCTAAGGCCCCGGGCCGCGGGAACACTGAAGCTTTCTTT; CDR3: CASSPKAPGRGNTEAFF
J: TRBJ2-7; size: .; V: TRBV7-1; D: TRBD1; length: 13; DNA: TGTGCCAGCAGCTCGGGACAGCCCTACGAGCAGTACTTC; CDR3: CASSSGQPYEQYF
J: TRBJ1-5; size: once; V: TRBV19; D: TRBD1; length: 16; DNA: TGTGCCAGTAGCCTACCCGGGACAGGGGTAGGGCAGCCCCAGCATTTT; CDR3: CASSLPGTGVGQPQHF
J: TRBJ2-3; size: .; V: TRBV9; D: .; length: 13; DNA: TGTGCCAGCAGCGCACAGGGCACAGATACGCAGTATTTT; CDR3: CASSAQGTDTQYF
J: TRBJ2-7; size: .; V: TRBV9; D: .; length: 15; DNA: TGTGCCAGCAGCGTAGCCAGCCTCGCCTCCTACGAGCAGTACTTC; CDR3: CASSVASLASYEQYF
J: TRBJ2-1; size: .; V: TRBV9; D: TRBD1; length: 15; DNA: TGTGCCAGCAGCGCGGGACAGGGGGACTACAATGAGCAGTTCTTC; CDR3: CASSAGQGDYNEQFF
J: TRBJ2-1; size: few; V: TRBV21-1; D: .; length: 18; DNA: TGTGCCAGCAGCACACTCAAAGACGGGACTAGCGGGATCGATGAGCAGTTCTTC; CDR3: CASSTLKDGTSGIDEQFF
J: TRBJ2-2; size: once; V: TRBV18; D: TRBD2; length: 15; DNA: TGTGCCAGCTCACCACCGCCTAGCGGAACCGGGGAGCTGTTTTTT; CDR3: CASSPPPSGTGELFF
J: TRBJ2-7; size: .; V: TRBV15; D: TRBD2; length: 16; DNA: TGTGCCACCAGCAGATCCTCTCGCGGGAGCCTACCCGAGCAGTACTTC; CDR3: CATSRSSRGSLPEQYF
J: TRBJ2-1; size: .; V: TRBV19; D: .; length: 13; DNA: TGTGCCAGTAGTATAGGTTACTACAATGAGCAGTTCTTC; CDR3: CASSIGYYNEQFF